This T cell receptor beta chain is from a study of blood T cell repertoires in COVID-19 (dated by TCRdb to the early 2020s). For the study in its entirety: Collaborator samples came from the United States, Italy and Spain and covered acute and convalescent phases of COVID-19. The prospective study material was composed of cDNA or gDNA derived from T cells, B-cell-depleted T cells, or PBMCs. Samples came from the ongoing ImmuneRACE study (first 160 participants) plus 1,254 subjects from 6 global collaborators. The dataset comprised deeply sampled blood TCRbeta repertoires from subjects exposed to, actively infected with, or recovered from COVID-19. The sample metadata nearly always contained a de-identified subject ID, COVID-19 status, age in years and sex. The repertoires were made available in a free public database intended to serve as a resource for research on the immune response to SARS-CoV-2. Where HLA class I and class II types were available, the types were taken from metadata supplied by the sample provider, not from assay-based typing.

What the work shows at the level of the full study, not this receptor alone: How much clinical and demographic metadata was included differed by source and by participant, and the metadata was provided uncurated.

In the prospective study, participants were 18 to 89 years old, resided in 24 geographic areas of the United States, and were enrolled through a virtual design. To assign participants to cohorts, the prospective study relied on clinical history that participants themselves reported in a screening survey and a study questionnaire. A participant counted as exposed if, within 2 weeks of entering the study, that participant had been in contact with someone who had a PCR-confirmed or clinician-diagnosed COVID-19 case. In the prospective study, mobile phlebotomists collected whole blood, serum and a nasopharyngeal or oropharyngeal swab from each participant. Additional blood draws and questionnaires over a 2-month period could optionally be provided by prospective study participants. Before DNA extraction, blood samples from the prospective study were shipped at room temperature or frozen. TCRbeta CDR3 regions were amplified from genomic DNA by means of the immunoSEQ Assay, a bias-controlled multiplex PCR. The paper's processing steps were these. Nucleated cell counts per sample were estimated from amplification of reference gene primers within the assay. Sequence reads were collapsed and filtered to measure the absolute abundance of every unique TCRbeta CDR3 rearrangement. For each sample, productive Simpson clonality was calculated as the square root of Simpson's diversity index across productive rearrangements. TCRdb obtained this table from immuneACCESS and retained in-frame rearrangements with V and J assigned. These tables miss some clones; where compared with another copy, unresolved V genes account for less than half of the shortfall, and the remainder is unexplained. Clone size and the V and J calls come from that table; the DNA yielded D and trimming. For this sample there are roughly 200,000 clones; 65% to 85% appear just once. The top ten constitute under 4% of the sample.

Regarding this clone: Its antigen target is currently unknown. Base qualities are not at hand, and no much larger clone is one base apart.

CDR1 KGHSH and CDR2 LQKENI are derived from the germline V gene. The CDR3, cysteine through phenylalanine, is 15 amino acids long. The only DNA kept is the CDR3, 45 bases in frame from the first base. V lost 3 bases and J lost 0 bases, and the count of bases not matched to a germline gene is 4. The TCR sequence derives from a woman aged 25 to 39 who had been exposed to COVID-19. The chain couples TRBV18 to TRBJ1-2; 7 of the junction bases match TRBD1. Sequences were obtained from PBMCs or T cells enriched from blood (not recorded which). CDR3 loop: CASSPSGGTNYGYTF. The DNA sequence is as follows: TGTGCCAGCTCACCCTCAGGGGGTACTAACTATGGCTACACCTTC.